These 9 T cell receptor beta chains share one sample of origin, sequenced in a study of cytomegalovirus exposure and HLA in healthy donors. PCR primers comprised 60 Vbeta and 13 Jbeta primers. Using immunoSEQ multiplex PCR, the repertoire was profiled, and TCRdb retains in-frame clones only, with some absent. This listing includes about 50,000 clones. Sequencing used PBMCs. The receptors originated from a woman aged 60-70 years in good health and CMV-seropositive.

The chain recombines TRBV5-4 with TRBJ1-1; 7 nucleotides line up with TRBD1. Germline-derived CDR1 and CDR2 are SGHNT and YYREEE (reference sequence). V was clipped by 4 bases and J by 6 bases; unmatched bases: 3. The CDR3 is made up of 12 amino acids. CDR3 sequence: CASSRDSAEAFF. The CDR3 DNA sequence: TGTGCCAGCAGCCGGGACAGCGCTGAAGCTTTCTTT.

The CDR3 reads CASTLTLLDLRGYTF. The CDR3 nucleotides read TGCGCCAGCACCCTAACCCTCCTAGACCTCCGTGGCTACACCTTC. The chain joins TRBV5-1 to TRBJ1-2; D is undetermined. Trimming pared 6 bases from V and 7 bases from J, leaving 22 bases between. Germline values: CDR1 SGHRS, CDR2 YFSETQ. This CDR3 has 15 residues.

The chain links TRBV2 to TRBJ1-5; no clear D. This CDR3 has 13 residues. Germline V gene sequence: CDR1 SNHLY, CDR2 FYNNEI. Trimming cost V 5 bases and J 0 bases, with 5 bases left between them. The CDR3 reads CASSSDSNQPQHF. The DNA of the CDR3 is TGTGCCAGCAGTTCAGATAGCAATCAGCCCCAGCATTTT. The variable domain in full, completed from reference TRBV2 and TRBJ1-5, reads EPEVTQTPSHQVTQMGQEVILRCVPISNHLYFYWYRQILGQKVEFLVSFYNNEISEKSEIFDDQFSVERPDGSNFTLKIRSTKLEDSAMYFCASSSDSNQPQHFGDGTRLSIL.

The chain employs TRBV6-5 and TRBJ1-6; D is uncertain. The CDR3 extends over 14 amino acids. CDR1 and CDR2 (germline): MNHEY, SVGAGI. V gave up 2 bases and J gave up 5 bases, with 7 bases separating them. CDR3 sequence: CASSYEENNSPLHF. For the CDR3, the DNA is TGTGCCAGCAGTTACGAGGAAAATAATTCACCCCTCCACTTT.

This chain uses TRBV5-1 with TRBJ2-2; TRBD2 matches at 11 bases. Trimming cost V 4 bases and J 4 bases; bases outside gene matches: 3. The CDR3 spans 15 residues. Germline V gene data show CDR1 as SGHRS and CDR2 as YFSETQ. CDR3 residues: CASSVTSGGTGELFF. CDR3 DNA sequence: TGCGCCAGCAGCGTTACTAGCGGGGGCACCGGGGAGCTGTTTTTT.

The chain links TRBV7-6 to TRBJ2-3, with D tentatively TRBD2 (6 bases). The CDR3 length is 15 residues. Trimming removed 1 base from V and 0 bases from J, with 8 bases in between. The germline CDR1 and CDR2 sequences are SGHVS and FNYEAQ. The DNA of the CDR3 is TGTGCCAGCAGCTTAGGCGGGACGAGCACAGATACGCAGTATTTT. Its translation is CASSLGGTSTDTQYF.

The chain is built from TRBV18 and TRBJ2-3; 8 nucleotides align to TRBD2. The ends lost 4 bases at V and 0 bases at J; junction bases unmatched: 3. Germline CDR1 KGHSH, CDR2 LQKENI. The length of the CDR3 is 15 residues. The CDR3 region is CASSQRGPSTDTQYF. CDR3 DNA sequence: TGTGCCAGCTCACAGCGGGGGCCTAGCACAGATACGCAGTATTTT. Complete variable domain (other parts from reference TRBV18 and TRBJ2-3): NAGVMQNPRHLVRRRGQEARLRCSPMKGHSHVYWYRQLPEEGLKFMVYLQKENIIDESGMPKERFSAEFPKEGPSILRIQQVVRGDSAAYFCASSQRGPSTDTQYFGPGTRLTVL.

The chain employs TRBV2 and TRBJ2-2; 8 bases are a match to TRBD2. CDR1 is SNHLY and CDR2 is FYNNEI in the germline V gene. The V gene end was trimmed by 8 bases and the J gene end by 6 bases; junction bases not matched to a gene: 11. This CDR3 region has 15 residues. DNA of the CDR3: TGTGCCAGCCACGAAGTTCTCGGGGGGGCCGGGGAGCTGTTTTTT. This codes for CASHEVLGGAGELFF. The variable domain in full, completed from reference TRBV2 and TRBJ2-2, reads EPEVTQTPSHQVTQMGQEVILRCVPISNHLYFYWYRQILGQKVEFLVSFYNNEISEKSEIFDDQFSVERPDGSNFTLKIRSTKLEDSAMYFCASHEVLGGAGELFFGEGSRLTVL.

The V call is TRBV7-9, the J call TRBJ1-1; TRBD1 matches at 8 bases. Trimming cost V 4 bases and J 0 bases; bases outside gene matches: 4. Germline assignment: CDR1 SEHNR and CDR2 FQNEAQ (reference sequence). The CDR3 covers 15 residues. CDR3: CASSSGQGVNTEAFF. CDR3 coding DNA: TGTGCCAGCAGCTCAGGACAGGGAGTGAACACTGAAGCTTTCTTT.